The sample holds a few counts of the clone carrying this T cell receptor (beta chain). Its antigen remains unknown. This sample was taken from a study of blood T cells in healthy people across ages. General study findings and limits: Conclusively comparing naive with antigen-experienced cells was impossible with unsorted PBMCs.

The V gene's germline CDR1 is SNHLY and CDR2 FYNNEI. This CDR3 is built from 12 residues. Trimming stripped 7 bases from V and 9 bases from J, with 13 bases between. A sample-barcoded 5' primer and a J-beta primer mix were used in a second PCR of roughly 6 to 11 cycles. TCRdb fed the 5' RACE reads into MiXCR, producing one record per CDR3 protein. Of approximately 800,000 distinct CDR3 sequences detected, around 24% appear once; the ten largest clones hold about 2.9%. These records were also assigned to another study, of T cells of mothers and their children. That paper adds: The whole RNA yield was converted to cDNA, approximately 1.6 ug per 15 ul. Slightly higher overlap, not significant, was seen in related mother-child pairs than in unrelated pairs.

V is TRBV2 and J is TRBJ2-1, with D unresolved. Sequenced input: blood. This sequence was found in a boy younger than 18 in good health. CDR3 protein: CASNRPGAEQFF. Written as DNA, the CDR3 is TGTGCCAGCAACCGCCCTGGAGCTGAGCAGTTCTTC.